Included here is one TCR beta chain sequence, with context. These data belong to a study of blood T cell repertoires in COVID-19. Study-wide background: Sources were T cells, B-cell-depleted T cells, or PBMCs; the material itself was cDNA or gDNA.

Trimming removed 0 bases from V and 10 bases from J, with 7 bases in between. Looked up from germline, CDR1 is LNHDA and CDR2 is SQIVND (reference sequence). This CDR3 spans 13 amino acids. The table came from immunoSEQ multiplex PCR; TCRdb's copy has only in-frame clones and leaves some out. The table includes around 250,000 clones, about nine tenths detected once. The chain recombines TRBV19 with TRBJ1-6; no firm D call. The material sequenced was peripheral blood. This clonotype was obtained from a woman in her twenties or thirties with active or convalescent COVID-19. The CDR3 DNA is TGTGCCAGTAGTATAGATTTACGGTCACCCCTCCACTTT. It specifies CASSIDLRSPLHF.